This entry lists 6 T cell receptor beta chains sequenced from one sample in a study of T cells in Graves' hyperthyroidism and ophthalmopathy. Amplification of TCR beta CDR3 regions used RNA as the template. Using the HTBI primer set, a first-round RT-PCR was run on the TCR CDR3. TCRdb reanalysed the multiplex PCR reads using MiXCR and keeps one entry per CDR3 protein. The sample holds around 700,000 distinct CDR3 sequences, about 35% seen once. Sequencing used blood. These receptors all come from a woman in her thirties or forties with Graves' hyperthyroidism.

The V call is TRBV29-1, the J call TRBJ2-5; TRBD2 is a possible D gene (6 bases). Trimming removed 6 bases from V and 0 bases from J, with 11 bases in between. This CDR3 has 13 residues. CDR1 SQVTM and CDR2 ANQGSEA come from the germline V gene. This CDR3 reads CSVGTLYQETQYF. In DNA, the CDR3 is TGCAGCGTCGGGACTCTGTACCAAGAGACCCAGTACTTC.

This clonotype is a singleton in its sample. The chain combines TRBV5-1 with TRBJ2-3; D unresolved. Germline V gene sequence: CDR1 SGHRS, CDR2 YFSETQ. The CDR3 is 14 residues long. Trimming took 0 bases from V and 2 from J, leaving 7 bases between them. Written as DNA, the CDR3 is TGCGCCAGCAGCTTGGGTGACCACACAGATACGCAGTATTTT. Protein sequence: CASSLGDHTDTQYF. Combining the CDR3 with reference TRBV5-1 and TRBJ2-3 gives the whole variable domain KAGVTQTPRYLIKTRGQQVTLSCSPISGHRSVSWYQQTPGQGLQFLFEYFSETQRNKGNFPGRFSGRQFSNSRSEMNVSTLELGDSALYLCASSLGDHTDTQYFGPGTRLTVL.

This clonotype was detected only a few times. Given a much more abundant clone one base away, this may be a read error. Here the CDR3 DNA reads TGTGCCAGCAGCGAACAACCCGGGTCCTACGAGCGGTACTTC. The encoded protein is CASSEQPGSYERYF. The V and J genes are TRBV7-6 and TRBJ2-7; D is undetermined. The CDR3 sequence is 14 residues long. Germline values: CDR1 SGHVS, CDR2 FNYEAQ.

The sample holds many counts of this clonotype. V usage is TRBV15 and J usage is TRBJ1-4; D ambiguous. The CDR3 spans 14 residues. In germline, CDR1 is LNHNV, CDR2 YYDKDF (reference sequence). Trimming stripped 0 bases from V and 0 bases from J, with 2 bases between. The CDR3 DNA sequence: TGTGCCACCAGCAGAGACGCAACTAATGAAAAACTGTTTTTT. It specifies CATSRDATNEKLFF.

This clonotype was found once. This may be a read error, as it is one base from a much larger clone. This chain joins TRBV7-9 and TRBJ1-2, with no clear D. Deletions cut 5 bases from V and 5 bases from J, with 9 bases between. The germline CDR1 and CDR2 sequences are SEHNR and FQNEAQ (reference sequence). The CDR3 sequence is 12 residues long. CDR3 region: CASSQWNYGYTF. Here the CDR3 DNA reads TGTGCCAGCAGCCAATGGAATTATGGCTACACCTTC.

This clonotype came up a few times. The chain couples TRBV7-2 to TRBJ1-1, with a weak D call TRBD1 (5 bases). This CDR3 comprises 14 residues. V shed 0 bases and J shed 6 bases, with 11 bases lying between them. The V gene's germline CDR1 is SGHTA and CDR2 FQGNSA. For the CDR3, the DNA is TGTGCCAGCAGCTTAGCGGGGGGGACCCCTGAAGCTTTCTTT. Translated, it gives CASSLAGGTPEAFF.